One sample yielded the 17 T cell receptor beta chains listed below, sequenced in a study of beta chain features in type 1 diabetes. cDNA synthesis used the whole RNA isolate, giving expressed TCRB sequences. The data were produced by immunoSEQ multiplex PCR, yet TCRdb's version contains in-frame clones alone and is incomplete. The sample has about 410,000 clones, approximately 14% seen once. The sample taken for sequencing was naive CD4+ T cells from blood. Every receptor here comes from a man under 40 in good health.

This clone came up once. The chain recombines TRBV18 with TRBJ2-3, with 7 bases lining up with TRBD1. This CDR3 contains 14 residues. Germline CDR1 is KGHSH and CDR2 is LQKENI. V shed 4 bases and J 2 bases; nucleotides not matched to a gene: 3. CDR3 amino acids: CASSLGTATDTQYF. Here the CDR3 DNA reads TGTGCCAGCTCACTTGGGACAGCCACAGATACGCAGTATTTT.

V is TRBV5-6 and J is TRBJ2-3, with D perhaps TRBD1 or TRBD2 (6 bases each). Trimming took off 6 bases at V and 2 bases at J, with 19 bases between the two ends. The CDR3 runs 16 residues. Germline lookup yields CDR1 SGHDT and CDR2 YYEEEE. The CDR3 DNA is TGTGCCAGCACCCCGAGTGGGGGGCGTAACACAGATACGCAGTATTTT. The encoded protein is CASTPSGGRNTDTQYF.

This clone appeared a few times. This sequence joins TRBV29-1 and TRBJ1-1, with a possible D match to TRBD1 (6 bases). Per the germline V gene, CDR1 is SQVTM and CDR2 is ANQGSEA. The CDR3 consists of 15 residues. The V and J ends lost 6 bases and 4 bases respectively, with 21 bases between them. CDR3 coding DNA: TGCAGCGTCAAACCCGTGGGCAGGGGTTCCACTGAAGCTTTCTTT. It yields the protein CSVKPVGRGSTEAFF. The full variable domain, completed using reference TRBV29-1 and TRBJ1-1, is SAVISQKPSRDICQRGTSLTIQCQVDSQVTMMFWYRQQPGQSLTLIATANQGSEATYESGFVIDKFPISRPNLTFSTLTVSNMSPEDSSIYLCSVKPVGRGSTEAFFGQGTRLTVV.

This clone was counted a few times. CDR3 protein: CASSSGGSTDTQYF. For the CDR3, the DNA is TGTGCCAGCAGTTCCGGGGGTAGTACAGATACGCAGTATTTT. V and J are TRBV7-3 and TRBJ2-3; possibly TRBD2 for D (6 bases). CDR1 is SGHTA and CDR2 is FQGTGA in the germline V gene. V was pared by 6 bases and J by 3 bases, with 13 bases between. The CDR3 runs 14 residues.

The rearrangement joins TRBV7-2 to TRBJ2-7, with D unclear. Germline V lookup: CDR1 SGHTA, CDR2 FQGNSA. The V end was cut by 5 bases, the J end by 7 bases, with 18 bases between. This CDR3 has 14 amino acids. This CDR3 reads CASSRNRIGWEQYF. For the CDR3, the DNA is TGTGCCAGCAGCCGGAATCGGATCGGGTGGGAGCAGTACTTC.

This clone was found a few times. This chain uses TRBV30 with TRBJ2-2, with 7 bases lining up with TRBD1. The junction had 2 bases not matched to a gene; V was cut back by 3 bases and J by 4 bases. The CDR3 sequence is 13 residues long. Germline values: CDR1 GTSNPN, CDR2 SVGIG (reference sequence). Written as DNA, the CDR3 is TGTGCCTGGAGAAGGACAGGCACCGGGGAGCTGTTTTTT. It codes for CAWRRTGTGELFF.

This clone came up a few times. The gene calls are TRBV4-1 and TRBJ1-3; 7 nucleotides align to TRBD1. The CDR3 sequence is 15 residues long. V lost 2 bases, J lost 4 bases, and 5 bases stayed unmatched. CDR1 is MGHRA and CDR2 is YSYEKL in the germline V gene. As DNA, the CDR3 is TGCGCCAGCAGCCAACCGACAGGGCTAGGAAACACCATATATTTT. This codes for CASSQPTGLGNTIYF.

This clone was detected a few times. The chain couples TRBV4-3 to TRBJ2-1, with D possibly being TRBD1 or TRBD2 (6 bases each). Trimming shortened V by 4 bases and J by 1 base, and 14 bases separated the two germline ends. The CDR3 consists of 16 residues. Germline CDR1 reads LGHNA; CDR2 reads YSLEER. In nucleotides, the CDR3 is TGCGCCAGCAGCCGGGGGGCGCAGGGATCCTACAATGAGCAGTTCTTC. Its translation is CASSRGAQGSYNEQFF.

This chain connects TRBV25-1 to TRBJ2-1; D is ambiguous. The V gene lost 1 base and the J gene lost 8 bases, with 6 bases spanning the gap. The germline CDR1 and CDR2 sequences are MGHDK and SYGVNS. The CDR3 consists of 12 residues. This CDR3 reads CASSESRYEQFF. CDR3 DNA: TGTGCCAGCAGTGAATCCAGATATGAGCAGTTCTTC.

V is TRBV6-6 and J is TRBJ1-3, with D unresolved. Trimming removed 4 bases from V and 9 bases from J, with 19 bases in between. CDR1 and CDR2 (germline): MNHNY, SVGAGI (reference sequence). This CDR3 is 15 amino acids long. CDR3 protein: CASSLDYPVVGTIYF. In DNA, the CDR3 is TGTGCCAGCAGTTTAGACTACCCGGTGGTTGGCACCATATATTTT.

The V gene is TRBV27, the J gene TRBJ2-5; D gene unclear. Trimming took 3 bases from V and 2 from J, leaving 7 bases between them. CDR1 and CDR2 from the germline V gene are MNHEY and SMNVEV (reference sequence). This CDR3 contains 13 residues. The CDR3: CASSFIKQETQYF. The DNA of the CDR3 is TGTGCCAGCAGTTTCATTAAGCAAGAGACCCAGTACTTC.

This sequence joins TRBV7-9 and TRBJ2-2; D is uncertain. The germline V gene encodes CDR1 SEHNR and CDR2 FQNEAQ (reference sequence). Trimming removed 0 bases at V and 1 base at J, with 6 bases between. The CDR3 is made up of 15 amino acids. The CDR3 protein is CASSLAQLNTGELFF. CDR3 DNA: TGTGCCAGCAGCTTAGCACAGCTGAACACCGGGGAGCTGTTTTTT. Full variable domain (rest looked up from reference TRBV7-9 and TRBJ2-2): DTGVSQNPRHKITKRGQNVTFRCDPISEHNRLYWYRQTLGQGPEFLTYFQNEAQLEKSRLLSDRFSAERPKGSFSTLEIQRTEQGDSAMYLCASSLAQLNTGELFFGEGSRLTVL.

There are a few counts of this clone. The chain recombines TRBV18 with TRBJ2-7; D is perhaps TRBD1 or TRBD2 (5 bases each). Germline values: CDR1 KGHSH, CDR2 LQKENI. This CDR3 is built from 14 residues. Trimming took off 4 bases at V and 5 bases at J, with 15 bases between the two ends. The CDR3 sequence: CASSRSGTANEQYF. CDR3 nucleotide sequence: TGTGCCAGCTCACGCTCCGGGACCGCAAACGAGCAGTACTTC.

The table lists this clone with a few counts. The chain joins TRBV18 to TRBJ2-7; D is perhaps TRBD2 (6 bases). Trimming shortened V by 6 bases and J by 4 bases, and 13 bases separated the two germline ends. The CDR3 covers 13 residues. Germline V gene sequence: CDR1 KGHSH, CDR2 LQKENI. The CDR3 nucleotides read TGTGCCAGCTCGGAGGGAGGTGGGTACGAGCAGTACGTC. This encodes CASSEGGGYEQYV.

J is TRBJ2-7 and V is TRBV28; possibly TRBD1 for D (5 bases). V was pared by 11 bases and J by 0 bases, with 11 bases between. This CDR3 has 12 amino acids. Germline CDR1 and CDR2: MDHEN and SYDVKM. The CDR3 DNA reads TGTGCCTGCACTCAGGGCTCCTACGAGCAGTACGTC. Protein: CACTQGSYEQYV.

This clone was recorded at least ten times. The chain combines TRBV7-2 with TRBJ2-1; TRBD2 might be the D (5 bases). The CDR3 totals 12 residues. Per germline, CDR1 SGHTA and CDR2 FQGNSA. Trimming took off 5 bases at V and 12 bases at J, with 14 bases between the two ends. The CDR3, as DNA: TGTGCCAGCAGCCCCCCTACTCGGGGGCAGTTCTTC. Translating gives CASSPPTRGQFF.

This clone was counted a few times. This chain links TRBV30 with TRBJ1-5; D is undetermined. The germline gives CDR1 GTSNPN, CDR2 SVGIG (reference sequence). The CDR3 totals 13 residues. V was pared by 4 bases and J by 0 bases, with 7 bases between. The CDR3 DNA sequence: TGTGCCTGGACGGCAGATAGCAATCAGCCCCAGCATTTT. Protein sequence: CAWTADSNQPQHF.